These 22 T cell receptor beta chains share one sample of origin, sequenced in a study of shared clonotypes between healthy human individuals. Method: immunoSEQ multiplex PCR; TCRdb's copy keeps in-frame clones and lacks some. The repertoire consists of around 2,000,000 clones, with around 95% occurring once and the leading ten covering approximately 0.13%. The sequenced sample consisted of naive CD4+ T cells sorted from blood. Subset: CD45RA+ positively selected. The source of these receptors is a young man in good health.

The chain has TRBV27 and TRBJ2-7; D possibly corresponds to TRBD2 (5 bases). CDR1 and CDR2 (germline): MNHEY, SMNVEV (reference sequence). V shed 8 bases and J shed 7 bases, with 15 bases lying between them. This CDR3 is 12 amino acids long. Here the CDR3 reads CASGRPRGEQYF. CDR3 sequence (DNA): TGTGCCAGCGGACGACCCCGCGGGGAGCAGTACTTC.

The V and J genes are TRBV6-1 and TRBJ2-7; 10 bases line up with TRBD1. The CDR3 is made up of 15 amino acids. Germline V gene data show CDR1 as MNHNS and CDR2 as SASEGT. Germline trimming cut 5 bases from V and 6 bases from J; bases unmatched to any gene: 10. The CDR3 DNA reads as TGTGCCAGCAGTTCTGGGACAGGGGATTTGGCCGAGCAGTACTTC. It is translated as CASSSGTGDLAEQYF.

In the case of this clone: A much larger clone is a single base away; this may be a read error. V gene TRBV11-2 combines with J gene TRBJ1-1; TRBD1 is a possible D gene (5 bases). Deletions cut 1 base from V and 7 bases from J, with 7 bases between. The CDR3 is 12 amino acids. The germline CDR1 and CDR2 sequences are SGHAT and FQNNGV. Here the CDR3 DNA reads TGTGCCAGCAGCTTAGGAGGGGTTGAAGCTTTCTTT. Protein product: CASSLGGVEAFF.

The chain carries TRBV2 and TRBJ1-2; D is uncertain. V was cut by 6 bases and J by 4 bases, with 12 bases left in between. Germline V gene data show CDR1 as SNHLY and CDR2 as FYNNEI. The CDR3 length is 13 residues. The CDR3 DNA follows: TGTGCCAGCAGCGTCCATCAAACCTATGGCTACACCTTC. Translation: CASSVHQTYGYTF.

The chain is built from TRBV10-3 and TRBJ1-2; 7 bases match TRBD1. The ends lost 7 bases at V and 1 base at J; junction bases unmatched: 6. Germline V CDR1 and CDR2: ENHRY, SYGVKD. The CDR3 contains 14 residues. CDR3 loop: CAITPGQNNYGYTF. CDR3 in DNA: TGTGCCATCACGCCGGGACAGAATAACTATGGCTACACCTTC.

V gene TRBV10-3 combines with J gene TRBJ2-1; D perhaps matches TRBD1 (5 bases). The CDR3 totals 13 residues. Germline values: CDR1 ENHRY, CDR2 SYGVKD. V lost 11 bases and J lost 4, with 15 bases in between. The CDR3 DNA follows: TGTGCCTCGATGAACGACAGATACAATGAGCAGTTCTTC. It specifies CASMNDRYNEQFF.

This clone has only one observation. V and J are TRBV11-2 and TRBJ2-7; TRBD1 or TRBD2 may be the D gene (5 bases each). Germline loops: CDR1 SGHAT, CDR2 FQNNGV. With 0 bases removed from V and 5 bases from J, the gap between germline ends came to 14 bases. The CDR3 extends over 15 amino acids. CDR3 amino acids: CASSLDVARGDEQYF. CDR3 sequence (DNA): TGTGCCAGCAGCTTAGACGTAGCCCGGGGCGACGAGCAGTACTTC.

The J gene is TRBJ2-7, the V gene TRBV29-1; D may be TRBD2 (5 bases). This CDR3 is 12 amino acids long. V was pared by 6 bases and J by 2 bases, with 11 bases between. Germline V gives CDR1 SQVTM, CDR2 ANQGSEA. The CDR3 nucleotides read TGCAGCGTCGCGGGTGCTACCTACGAGCAGTACTTC. Its protein is CSVAGATYEQYF.

In DNA, the CDR3 is TGTGCCAGCAGCCCCCAAGGATCGGGAACCTACAATGAGCAGTTCTTC. It yields the protein CASSPQGSGTYNEQFF. This rearrangement joins TRBV9 to TRBJ2-1, with D possibly being TRBD2 (5 bases). Germline V lookup: CDR1 SGDLS, CDR2 YYNGEE. V was pared by 4 bases and J by 2 bases, with 16 bases between. This CDR3 contains 16 residues.

This clone was recorded only once. V gene TRBV27 combines with J gene TRBJ2-7, with TRBD2 matching over 11 bases. V dropped 5 bases and J dropped 5; count of bases not matched to a gene: 14. The CDR3 contains 17 residues. CDR1 is MNHEY, CDR2 SMNVEV, per germline (reference sequence). The DNA for the CDR3 is TGTGCCAGCAGTCCCATCGGTAGCGGGAGGGAGTGGAACGAGCAGTACTTC. Translated: CASSPIGSGREWNEQYF.

J is TRBJ1-1 and V is TRBV7-2, with a tentative D call TRBD1 (5 bases). Germline CDR1 is SGHTA and CDR2 is FQGNSA. The CDR3 contains 16 residues. The V end was cut by 2 bases, the J end by 2 bases, with 15 bases between. The CDR3 loop reads CASSLTQGTANTEAFF. CDR3 DNA sequence: TGTGCCAGCAGCTTAACCCAAGGGACGGCAAACACTGAAGCTTTCTTT. Filled out from reference TRBV7-2 and TRBJ1-1, the complete variable domain reads GAGVSQSPSNKVTEKGKDVELRCDPISGHTALYWYRQSLGQGLEFLIYFQGNSAPDKSGLPSDRFSAERTGGSVSTLTIQRTQQEDSAVYLCASSLTQGTANTEAFFGQGTRLTVV.

V and J are TRBV19 and TRBJ1-6, with TRBD1 matching over 7 bases. The CDR3 spans 16 residues. Trimming removed 4 bases from V and 5 bases from J; junction bases left unmatched: 8. CDR1 LNHDA and CDR2 SQIVND come from the germline V gene (reference sequence). CDR3 DNA sequence: TGTGCCAGTAGTACAAGACAGGGCATGCATAATTCACCCCTCCACTTT. Its protein product is CASSTRQGMHNSPLHF. Full variable domain (rest looked up from reference TRBV19 and TRBJ1-6): DGGITQSPKYLFRKEGQNVTLSCEQNLNHDAMYWYRQDPGQGLRLIYYSQIVNDFQKGDIAEGYSVSREKKESFPLTVTSAQKNPTAFYLCASSTRQGMHNSPLHFGNGTRLTVT.

The CDR3 here is CASSLILEEKLFF. CDR3 sequence (DNA): TGTGCCAGCAGCTTAATTCTGGAGGAAAAACTGTTTTTT. The V call is TRBV7-2, the J call TRBJ1-4, with D unresolved. This CDR3 is built from 13 residues. V dropped 2 bases and J dropped 8 bases, with 9 bases sitting between them. In germline, CDR1 is SGHTA, CDR2 FQGNSA. Full variable domain (rest looked up from reference TRBV7-2 and TRBJ1-4): GAGVSQSPSNKVTEKGKDVELRCDPISGHTALYWYRQSLGQGLEFLIYFQGNSAPDKSGLPSDRFSAERTGGSVSTLTIQRTQQEDSAVYLCASSLILEEKLFFGSGTQLSVL.

The chain uses TRBV7-6 and TRBJ1-1, with D unclear. CDR3 size: 13 residues. V was trimmed by 1 base and J by 1 base, leaving 4 bases between them. CDR1 and CDR2 from the germline V gene are SGHVS and FNYEAQ. The CDR3 sequence: CASSLVRNTEAFF. The CDR3 DNA follows: TGTGCCAGCAGCTTAGTCCGGAACACTGAAGCTTTCTTT.

The J gene is TRBJ1-6, the V gene TRBV7-2; 7 bases map to TRBD1. Germline CDR1 and CDR2: SGHTA and FQGNSA. The CDR3 runs to 15 residues. Trimming at V came to 1 base and at J to 10 bases, leaving 7 bases not matched to a gene. CDR3 residues: CASSLGQGDVSPLHF. Here the CDR3 DNA reads TGTGCCAGCAGCTTAGGACAGGGAGACGTGTCACCCCTCCACTTT.

The V and J genes are TRBV6-1 and TRBJ1-1; TRBD1 might be the D (6 bases). The CDR3 is 15 residues long. V gave up 7 bases and J gave up 2 bases, with 17 bases separating them. The germline CDR1 and CDR2 sequences are MNHNS and SASEGT. The CDR3 spells CASIRTQGLNTEAFF. The CDR3, as DNA: TGTGCCAGCATCAGAACCCAGGGGCTTAACACTGAAGCTTTCTTT.

This chain connects TRBV19 to TRBJ2-2; the match to TRBD1 covers 7 bases. This CDR3 has 17 amino acids. V lost 6 bases to trimming and J lost 1 base; unmatched junction nucleotides: 11. The germline CDR1 and CDR2 sequences are LNHDA and SQIVND (reference sequence). The CDR3, as DNA: TGTGCCAGTAGAAAACCTGGGACAGAGATGAACACCGGGGAGCTGTTTTTT. It yields the protein CASRKPGTEMNTGELFF.

The J gene is TRBJ2-1, the V gene TRBV12-5; possible D gene TRBD2, 6 bases. This CDR3 region has 17 residues. Between the trimmed V and J ends, which lost 1 base and 0 bases, there was a span of 13 bases. CDR1 is LGHNT and CDR2 is FRNRAP in the germline V gene. CDR3 sequence: CASGLAQLGSSYNEQFF. DNA for the CDR3: TGTGCTAGTGGTTTGGCCCAGCTCGGGAGCTCCTACAATGAGCAGTTCTTC.

The rearrangement joins TRBV7-9 to TRBJ2-7; D possibly corresponds to TRBD2 (7 bases). This CDR3 is built from 15 residues. Germline V CDR1 and CDR2: SEHNR, FQNEAQ (reference sequence). Trimming removed 5 bases at V and 2 bases at J, with 16 bases between. The CDR3 region has the DNA TGTGCCAGCAGCCCCAGGGGAGGGAGCCCCTACGAGCAGTACTTC. It encodes CASSPRGGSPYEQYF. Full variable domain (outside the CDR3, taken from reference TRBV7-9 and TRBJ2-7): DTGVSQNPRHKITKRGQNVTFRCDPISEHNRLYWYRQTLGQGPEFLTYFQNEAQLEKSRLLSDRFSAERPKGSFSTLEIQRTEQGDSAMYLCASSPRGGSPYEQYFGPGTRLTVT.

The V and J genes are TRBV14 and TRBJ1-5, with D hard to call. Trimming removed 5 bases from V and 1 base from J, with 15 bases in between. The CDR3 contains 16 residues. The germline V gene has CDR1 SGHDN and CDR2 FVKESK. The CDR3 spells CASSLRRVGSNQPQHF. In DNA form, the CDR3 reads TGTGCCAGCAGCTTAAGAAGGGTAGGGAGCAATCAGCCCCAGCATTTT.

The chain is built from TRBV19 and TRBJ2-7, with 10 bases that match TRBD2. The trim removed 8 bases at V and 5 bases at J, leaving 18 bases unmatched. CDR3 length: 17 amino acids. CDR1 LNHDA and CDR2 SQIVND come from the germline V gene (reference sequence). The CDR3 region has the DNA TGTGCCAGTCCTCCCTTCGAGCGGGAGGGCCGGGAGAACGAGCAGTACTTC. It yields the protein CASPPFEREGRENEQYF. The entire variable domain, with the rest obtained from reference TRBV19 and TRBJ2-7, is as follows: DGGITQSPKYLFRKEGQNVTLSCEQNLNHDAMYWYRQDPGQGLRLIYYSQIVNDFQKGDIAEGYSVSREKKESFPLTVTSAQKNPTAFYLCASPPFEREGRENEQYFGPGTRLTVT.

This sequence joins TRBV5-1 and TRBJ2-4; 7 bases fit TRBD2. Germline V gene lookup returns CDR1 SGHRS and CDR2 YFSETQ. The J segment lost 7 bases and the V segment lost 1 base, leaving 14 bases of the junction unmatched. CDR3 length: 17 residues. The CDR3 nucleotides are TGCGCCAGCAGCTTGAGGGCTAGCGGAGGAGGCGTGAACATTCAGTACTTC. Encoded protein: CASSLRASGGGVNIQYF.